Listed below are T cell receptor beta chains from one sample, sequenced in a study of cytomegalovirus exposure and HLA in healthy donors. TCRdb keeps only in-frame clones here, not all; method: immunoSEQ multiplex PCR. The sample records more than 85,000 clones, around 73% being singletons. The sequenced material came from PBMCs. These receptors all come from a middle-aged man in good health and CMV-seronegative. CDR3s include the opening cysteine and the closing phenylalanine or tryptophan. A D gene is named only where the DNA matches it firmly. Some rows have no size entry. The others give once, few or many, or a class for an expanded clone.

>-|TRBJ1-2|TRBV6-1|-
TGTGCCAGCAGGGAAGGACAGTACAAGATCAACTATGGCTACACCTTC
CASREGQYKINYGYTF
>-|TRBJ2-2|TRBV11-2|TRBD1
TGTGCCAGCAGCTTAGTCAGGGGGCCGAACGGGGAGCTGTTTTTT
CASSLVRGPNGELFF
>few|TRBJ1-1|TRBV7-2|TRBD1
TGTGCCAGCAGCTCCCGGACAGGAAACACTGAAGCTTTCTTT
CASSSRTGNTEAFF
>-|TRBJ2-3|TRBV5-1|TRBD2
TGCGCCAGCAGCCCCGGACTAGCGGGGGGGCATGATACGCAGTATTTT
CASSPGLAGGHDTQYF
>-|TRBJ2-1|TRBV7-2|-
TGTGCCAGCAGCCCCTCCGTCGGTCGCTCAAAAACGACCTACAATGAGCAGTTCTTC
CASSPSVGRSKTTYNEQFF
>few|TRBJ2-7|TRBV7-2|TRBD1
TGTGCCAGCAGCTCGGGACAGGGGGCCAGGGAGCAGTACTTC
CASSSGQGAREQYF
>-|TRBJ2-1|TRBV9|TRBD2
TGTGCCAGCAGCGCCCTAATGGGGCGGGGGGCATCCGATGAGCAGTTCTTC
CASSALMGRGASDEQFF
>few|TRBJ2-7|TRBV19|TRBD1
TGTGCCAGTAGTATAGGGACAGGGGGCGAGCAGTACTTC
CASSIGTGGEQYF
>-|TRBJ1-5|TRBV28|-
TGTGCCAGCAGTTTCAGTCTTAAAGAACATCAGCCCCAGCATTTT
CASSFSLKEHQPQHF
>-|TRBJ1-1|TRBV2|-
TGTGCCAGTGAGGACAGATGGGTTTTCTTT
CASEDRWVFF
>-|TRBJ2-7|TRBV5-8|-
TGTGCCAGCAGCTTGGCCGGGAGTCCAGAGCAGTACTTC
CASSLAGSPEQYF
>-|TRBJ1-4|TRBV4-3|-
TGCGCCAGCAGCCAAGATCGCCGAGGTCATGAAAAACTGTTTTTT
CASSQDRRGHEKLFF
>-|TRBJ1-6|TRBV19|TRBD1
TGTGCCAGTAGTAGAACCGGGACAGGGGACTCACCCCTCCACTTT
CASSRTGTGDSPLHF
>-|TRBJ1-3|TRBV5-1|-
TGCGCCAGCAGCCTATCCCTGACGGGCTCTGGAAACACCATATATTTT
CASSLSLTGSGNTIYF
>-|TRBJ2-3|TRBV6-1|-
TGTGCCAGCAGGGATAGGACGAGGGCAGATACGCAGTATTTT
CASRDRTRADTQYF
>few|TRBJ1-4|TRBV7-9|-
TGTGCCAGCACCTCGCCCAGGTCTGAGGGAGAAAAACTGTTTTTT
CASTSPRSEGEKLFF
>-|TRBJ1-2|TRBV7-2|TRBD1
TGTGCCAGTGACCGGGACAGGGGGCTAGGTGGCTACACCTTC
CASDRDRGLGGYTF
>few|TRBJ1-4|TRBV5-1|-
TGCGCCAGCAGCTTGGGGGGACTTCATGAAAAACTGTTTTTT
CASSLGGLHEKLFF
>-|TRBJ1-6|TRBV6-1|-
TGTGCCGCCGGTGGTTTCCCTTCACCCCTCCACTTT
CAAGGFPSPLHF
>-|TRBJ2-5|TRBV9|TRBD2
TGTGCCAGCAGCGTAGTCGCCGAGGGACTAGCGGGGGGCCCGCCGGTGGCCCAGTACTTC
CASSVVAEGLAGGPPVAQYF
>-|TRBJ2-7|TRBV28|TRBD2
TGTGCCAGCAGTAGACTGGCGGGGGGGACTAGGGGGCAGTACTTC
CASSRLAGGTRGQYF
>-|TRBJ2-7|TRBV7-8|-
TGTGCCAGCAGCCTAACCGGGGAACAGGGTGAGCAGTACTTC
CASSLTGEQGEQYF
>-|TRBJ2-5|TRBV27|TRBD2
TGTGCCAGCAGTTTCCGGCTAGCGGGGGGTGAGACCCAGTACTTC
CASSFRLAGGETQYF
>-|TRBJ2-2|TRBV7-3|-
TGTGCCAGCAGTCCAGGACAGCCCGGGGAGCTGTTTTTT
CASSPGQPGELFF
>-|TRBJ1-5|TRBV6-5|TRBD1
TGTGCCAGCAGTCGCAACAGGGGGGGCAATCAGCCCCAGCATTTT
CASSRNRGGNQPQHF
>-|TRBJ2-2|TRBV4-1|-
TGCGCCAGCAGCCCCTCAAGCAACACCGGGGAGCTGTTTTTT
CASSPSSNTGELFF